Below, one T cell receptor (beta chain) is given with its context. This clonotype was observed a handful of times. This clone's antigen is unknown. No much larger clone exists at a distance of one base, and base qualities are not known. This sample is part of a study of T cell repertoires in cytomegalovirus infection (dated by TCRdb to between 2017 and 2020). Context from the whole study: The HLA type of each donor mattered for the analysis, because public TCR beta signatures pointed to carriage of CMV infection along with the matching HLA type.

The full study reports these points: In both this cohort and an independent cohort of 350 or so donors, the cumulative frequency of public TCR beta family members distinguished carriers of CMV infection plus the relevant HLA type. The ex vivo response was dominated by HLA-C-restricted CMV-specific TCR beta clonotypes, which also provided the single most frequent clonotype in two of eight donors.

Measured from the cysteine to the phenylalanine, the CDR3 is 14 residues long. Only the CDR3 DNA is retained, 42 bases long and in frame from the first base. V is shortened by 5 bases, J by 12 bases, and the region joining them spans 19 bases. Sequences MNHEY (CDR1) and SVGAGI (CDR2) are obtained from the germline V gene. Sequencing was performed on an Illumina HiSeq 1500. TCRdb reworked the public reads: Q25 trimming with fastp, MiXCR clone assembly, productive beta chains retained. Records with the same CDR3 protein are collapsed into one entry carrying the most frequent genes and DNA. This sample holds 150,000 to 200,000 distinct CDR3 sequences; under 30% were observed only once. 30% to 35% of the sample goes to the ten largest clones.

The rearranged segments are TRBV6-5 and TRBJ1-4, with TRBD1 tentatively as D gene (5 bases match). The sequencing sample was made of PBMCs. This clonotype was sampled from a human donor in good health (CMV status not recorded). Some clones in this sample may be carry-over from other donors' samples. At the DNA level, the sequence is TGTGCCAGCAGTATAAACCGACAGTCCCCTGAACTGTTTTTT. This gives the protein CASSINRQSPELFF.